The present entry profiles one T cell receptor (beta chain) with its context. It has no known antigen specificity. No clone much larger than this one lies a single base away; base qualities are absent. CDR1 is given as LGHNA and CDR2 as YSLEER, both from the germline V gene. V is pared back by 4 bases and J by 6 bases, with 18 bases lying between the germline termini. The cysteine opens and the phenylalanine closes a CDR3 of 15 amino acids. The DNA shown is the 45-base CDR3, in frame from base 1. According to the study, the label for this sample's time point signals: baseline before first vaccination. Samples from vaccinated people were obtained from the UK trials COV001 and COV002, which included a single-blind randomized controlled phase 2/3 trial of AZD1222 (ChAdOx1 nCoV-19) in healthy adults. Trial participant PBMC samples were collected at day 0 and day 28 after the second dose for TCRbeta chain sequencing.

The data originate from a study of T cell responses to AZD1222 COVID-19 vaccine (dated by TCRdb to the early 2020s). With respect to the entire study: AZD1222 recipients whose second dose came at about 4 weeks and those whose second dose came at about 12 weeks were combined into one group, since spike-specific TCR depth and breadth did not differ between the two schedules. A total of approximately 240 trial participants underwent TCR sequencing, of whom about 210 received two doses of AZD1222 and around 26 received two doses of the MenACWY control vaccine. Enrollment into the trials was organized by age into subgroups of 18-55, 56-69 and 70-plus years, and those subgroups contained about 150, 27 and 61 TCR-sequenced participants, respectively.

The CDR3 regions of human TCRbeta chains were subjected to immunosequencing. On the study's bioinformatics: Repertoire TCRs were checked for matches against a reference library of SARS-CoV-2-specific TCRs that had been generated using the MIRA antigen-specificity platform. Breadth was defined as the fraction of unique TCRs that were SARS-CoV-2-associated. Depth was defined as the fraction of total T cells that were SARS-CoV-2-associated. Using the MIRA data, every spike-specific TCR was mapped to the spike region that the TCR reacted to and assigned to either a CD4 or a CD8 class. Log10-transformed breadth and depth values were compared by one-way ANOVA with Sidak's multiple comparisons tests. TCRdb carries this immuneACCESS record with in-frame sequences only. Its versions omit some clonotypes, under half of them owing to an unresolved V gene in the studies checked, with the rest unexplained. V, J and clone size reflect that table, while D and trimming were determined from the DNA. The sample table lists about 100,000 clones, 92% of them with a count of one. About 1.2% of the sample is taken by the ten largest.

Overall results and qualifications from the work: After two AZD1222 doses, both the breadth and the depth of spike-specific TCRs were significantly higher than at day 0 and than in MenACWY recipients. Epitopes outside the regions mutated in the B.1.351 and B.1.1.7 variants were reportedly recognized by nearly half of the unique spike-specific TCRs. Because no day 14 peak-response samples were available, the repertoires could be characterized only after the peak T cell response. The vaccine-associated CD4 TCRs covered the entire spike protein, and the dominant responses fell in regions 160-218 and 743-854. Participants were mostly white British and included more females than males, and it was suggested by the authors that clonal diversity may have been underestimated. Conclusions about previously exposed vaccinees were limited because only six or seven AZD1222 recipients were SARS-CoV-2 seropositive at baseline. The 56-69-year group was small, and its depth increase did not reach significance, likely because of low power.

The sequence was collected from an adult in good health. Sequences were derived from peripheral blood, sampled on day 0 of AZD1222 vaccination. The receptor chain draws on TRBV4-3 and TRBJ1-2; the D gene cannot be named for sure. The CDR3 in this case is CASSPDRQLGNGYTF. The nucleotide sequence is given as TGCGCCAGCAGCCCGGACCGACAACTCGGGAATGGCTACACCTTC.